Listed below are T cell receptor beta chains from one sample, sequenced in a study of shared clonotypes between healthy human individuals. Sequencing was performed with immunoSEQ multiplex PCR; in TCRdb, only in-frame clones are kept and a portion is missing. Of 2,500,000 or so clones listed, about 92% were seen once; the top ten hold over 0.12%. The material sequenced was naive CD4+ T cells sorted from blood. The receptors stem from a man aged 18 to 29 in good health. The CDR3 runs from the conserved cysteine through the conserved F or W. Fields, in order: V gene, J gene, clone size, D gene, CDR3 protein, CDR3 DNA. D genes are given only for firm matches. Clone size, where shown, is once, few, many, or a class for clones that have expanded.

TRBV7-2	TRBJ2-1	.	.	CASSLVVASLEQFF	TGTGCCAGCAGCTTAGTAGTCGCGTCCCTGGAGCAGTTCTTC
TRBV9	TRBJ2-7	.	.	CASSASRDHYEQYF	TGTGCCAGCAGCGCCTCCCGGGATCACTACGAGCAGTACTTC
TRBV11-3	TRBJ1-1	.	TRBD1	CASSAGTGEMNTEAFF	TGTGCCAGCAGCGCCGGGACAGGGGAAATGAACACTGAAGCTTTCTTT
TRBV19	TRBJ2-3	.	TRBD2	CASSRNLAGTDTQYF	TGTGCCAGTAGTAGGAACTTAGCGGGAACAGATACGCAGTATTTT
TRBV27	TRBJ1-3	.	.	CASSLSGTGNTIYF	TGTGCCAGCAGCCTTTCGGGGACTGGAAACACCATATATTTT
TRBV4-1	TRBJ1-4	.	.	CASTFSPLARHNEKLFF	TGCGCCAGCACCTTCTCACCCCTGGCCCGCCATAATGAAAAACTGTTTTTT
TRBV19	TRBJ2-1	.	TRBD2	CASSMRTSGKSYNEQFF	TGTGCCAGTAGTATGAGGACTAGCGGGAAGTCCTACAATGAGCAGTTCTTC
TRBV12-5	TRBJ1-2	.	.	CASGIADGYGYTF	TGTGCTAGTGGTATCGCGGACGGCTATGGCTACACCTTC
TRBV5-1	TRBJ2-5	once	TRBD2	CASSSLAGTQETQYF	TGCGCCAGCAGCTCTCTAGCGGGGACCCAAGAGACCCAGTACTTC
TRBV19	TRBJ1-5	.	TRBD1	CASSIPGTGGNQPQHF	TGTGCCAGTAGTATCCCCGGGACAGGGGGCAATCAGCCCCAGCATTTT
TRBV7-9	TRBJ2-7	.	.	CASSNPGEQYF	TGTGCCAGCAGCAACCCGGGCGAGCAGTACTTC
TRBV9	TRBJ2-7	.	TRBD2	CASSPAGVALYEQYF	TGTGCCAGCAGCCCGGCGGGAGTGGCTCTCTACGAGCAGTACTTC
TRBV5-1	TRBJ1-6	.	TRBD1	CASSPMTGTGVSPLHF	TGCGCCAGCAGCCCCATGACAGGGACGGGAGTATCACCCCTCCACTTT
TRBV30	TRBJ2-1	once	TRBD2	CAWRVTGGPHEQFF	TGTGCCTGGAGGGTAACGGGAGGGCCCCATGAGCAGTTCTTC
TRBV7-9	TRBJ2-2	.	.	CASSLLRGGDTGELFF	TGTGCCAGCAGCTTATTAAGGGGGGGCGACACCGGGGAGCTGTTTTTT
TRBV19	TRBJ1-1	few	.	CASSQQGNTEAFF	TGTGCCAGTAGCCAACAGGGAAACACTGAAGCTTTCTTT
TRBV7-9	TRBJ2-1	.	TRBD2	CASSPGTSERDEQFF	TGTGCCAGCAGCCCTGGGACTAGCGAGAGGGATGAGCAGTTCTTC
TRBV5-6	TRBJ1-1	.	.	CASSLVDRPQGQAFF	TGTGCCAGCAGCTTGGTGGACCGTCCGCAGGGGCAGGCTTTCTTT
TRBV5-1	TRBJ2-3	.	.	CASSLAGLTDTQYF	TGCGCCAGCAGCTTGGCGGGACTCACAGATACGCAGTATTTT
TRBV12-5	TRBJ1-3	.	.	CASAKGGTTSGNTIYF	TGTGCTAGTGCCAAAGGCGGGACAACCTCTGGAAACACCATATATTTT
TRBV5-6	TRBJ1-3	.	TRBD1	CASSRTGWFSF	TGTGCCAGCAGCCGGACAGGGTGGTTTTCGTTT
TRBV15	TRBJ2-1	.	TRBD1	CATSRGQGAREVNEQFF	TGTGCCACCAGCAGAGGACAGGGGGCCAGGGAGGTCAATGAGCAGTTCTTC
TRBV6-6	TRBJ1-5	.	.	CASSHGWGTDQPQHF	TGTGCCAGCAGCCATGGATGGGGGACCGATCAGCCCCAGCATTTT
TRBV7-2	TRBJ2-7	.	.	CASSLRTGLDEQYF	TGTGCCAGCAGCTTACGCACAGGGCTCGACGAGCAGTACTTC
TRBV4-1	TRBJ1-4	.	.	CASSRATVEKLFF	TGCGCCAGCAGCCGAGCCACGGTCGAAAAACTGTTTTTT
TRBV5-4	TRBJ2-5	.	TRBD2	CASSLGGLAGGGPETQYF	TGTGCCAGCAGCTTGGGCGGACTAGCGGGAGGCGGCCCAGAGACCCAGTACTTC
TRBV7-2	TRBJ2-1	.	TRBD2	CASSLGRSGRPSSYNEQFF	TGTGCCAGCAGCTTAGGGCGTAGCGGGAGGCCGAGCTCCTACAATGAGCAGTTCTTC
TRBV19	TRBJ1-5	.	TRBD1	CASTTQGAQHF	TGTGCCAGTACCACCCAGGGGGCCCAGCATTTT
TRBV19	TRBJ1-1	.	.	CASSNQMNTEAFF	TGTGCCAGTAGTAATCAGATGAACACTGAAGCTTTCTTT
TRBV2	TRBJ2-3	.	.	CASSESGDTQYF	TGTGCCAGCAGCGAATCAGGGGATACGCAGTATTTT
TRBV19	TRBJ2-1	.	TRBD2	CASSRLAGNEQFF	TGTGCCAGTAGTCGACTAGCCGGCAATGAGCAGTTCTTC
TRBV5-1	TRBJ2-3	few	TRBD2	CASSSGLAGAQDTQYF	TGCGCCAGCAGCTCGGGACTAGCGGGAGCGCAAGATACGCAGTATTTT
TRBV28	TRBJ1-4	.	TRBD1	CASSLGTGGNEKLFF	TGTGCCAGCAGTTTAGGAACAGGGGGTAATGAAAAACTGTTTTTT
TRBV5-4	TRBJ2-3	.	.	CASSSTASTDTQYF	TGTGCCAGCAGCTCGACAGCTAGCACAGATACGCAGTATTTT
TRBV5-1	TRBJ2-5	.	.	CASSLGGGETQYF	TGCGCCAGCAGCTTGGGAGGCGGAGAGACCCAGTACTTC
TRBV6-4	TRBJ1-5	once	.	CASSTGTKESNQPQHF	TGTGCCAGCAGTACCGGGACAAAGGAGAGCAATCAGCCCCAGCATTTT
TRBV7-9	TRBJ2-3	.	.	CASSSTGRALPGDTQYF	TGTGCCAGCAGCTCGACTGGCCGGGCCCTCCCAGGAGATACGCAGTATTTT
TRBV28	TRBJ2-3	.	TRBD1	CASRSRDSRTDTQYF	TGTGCCAGCAGAAGCCGGGACAGTCGCACAGATACGCAGTATTTT
TRBV28	TRBJ2-7	.	.	CASSLARASRTYEQYF	TGTGCCAGCAGTTTAGCCAGGGCCTCCCGGACCTACGAGCAGTACTTC
TRBV5-1	TRBJ2-5	.	.	CASSFGGETQYF	TGCGCCAGCAGCTTTGGGGGGGAGACCCAGTACTTC
TRBV29-1	TRBJ1-5	.	TRBD1	CSVQTGGNQPQHF	TGCAGCGTTCAGACAGGGGGCAATCAGCCCCAGCATTTT
TRBV5-1	TRBJ2-2	once	TRBD1	CASSLNRGGTGELFF	TGCGCCAGCAGCTTGAACAGGGGTGGCACCGGGGAGCTGTTTTTT
TRBV28	TRBJ1-2	.	.	CASSSIGGGDLNGYTF	TGTGCCAGCAGTTCAATTGGCGGAGGGGATCTAAATGGCTACACCTTC
TRBV9	TRBJ1-6	.	.	CASSAMTGLNSPLHF	TGTGCCAGCAGCGCCATGACAGGCCTTAATTCACCCCTCCACTTT
TRBV15	TRBJ1-5	few	.	CATSNTKGPQHF	TGTGCCACCAGCAACACAAAAGGGCCCCAGCATTTT
TRBV5-4	TRBJ1-2	.	.	CASSSPAQGDGYTF	TGTGCCAGCAGCTCGCCCGCGCAGGGCGATGGCTACACCTTC
TRBV5-1	TRBJ2-7	.	.	CASSPGLGVGSYEQYF	TGCGCCAGCAGCCCGGGGTTAGGAGTCGGCTCCTACGAGCAGTACTTC
TRBV29-1	TRBJ1-1	few	TRBD1	CSVEAGTAKAFF	TGCAGCGTTGAGGCCGGGACAGCTAAAGCTTTCTTT
TRBV5-4	TRBJ2-3	.	.	CASSLSSDRTDTQYF	TGTGCCAGCAGCTTGAGTAGCGACCGCACAGATACGCAGTATTTT
TRBV4-1	TRBJ2-5	.	.	CASSQVSGYETQYF	TGCGCCAGCAGCCAAGTATCAGGGTATGAGACCCAGTACTTC
TRBV18	TRBJ2-3	.	TRBD1	CASSEQGQLADTQYF	TGTGCCAGCTCAGAACAGGGACAGCTGGCAGATACGCAGTATTTT
TRBV9	TRBJ1-2	.	.	CASGRTGTNNYGYTF	TGTGCCAGCGGACGAACCGGGACAAATAACTATGGCTACACCTTC
TRBV7-2	TRBJ2-5	once	.	CASSPRWGSGETQYF	TGTGCCAGCAGCCCGCGGTGGGGGTCGGGGGAGACCCAGTACTTC